This T cell receptor beta chain was captured by sequencing in a study of blood T cell repertoires in COVID-19 (dated by TCRdb to about 2020). At the level of the whole study: Collaborator samples came from the United States, Italy and Spain and covered acute and convalescent phases of COVID-19. The prospective study material was composed of cDNA or gDNA derived from T cells, B-cell-depleted T cells, or PBMCs. The dataset comprised deeply sampled blood TCRbeta repertoires from subjects exposed to, actively infected with, or recovered from COVID-19. The repertoires were made available in a free public database intended to serve as a resource for research on the immune response to SARS-CoV-2. Samples came from the ongoing ImmuneRACE study (first 160 participants) plus 1,254 subjects from 6 global collaborators. The sample metadata nearly always contained a de-identified subject ID, COVID-19 status, age in years and sex. HLA class I and class II types, where available, came from metadata supplied by the sample provider rather than from assay-based typing. Study-wide conclusions, independent of this receptor: How much clinical and demographic metadata was included differed by source and by participant, and the metadata was provided uncurated.

With regard to this clone: The antigen it recognizes is unknown. The record has no base qualities; no much larger clone is one base away.

CDR3 length: 16 amino acids, cysteine to phenylalanine. Only CDR3 DNA is held: 48 bases, read in frame from base 1. Based on the germline V gene, the CDR1 and CDR2 sequences are SGHVS and FNYEAQ. Germline trimming amounts to 1 base on V and 2 bases on J, with 4 as the count of junction bases outside the gene matches. Each collaborating institution followed its own protocols to collect whole blood in K2EDTA tubes. For TCRbeta analysis, collaborator samples were shipped as frozen whole blood, as isolated PBMCs, or as DNA extracted from either sample type. TCRbeta CDR3 regions were amplified from genomic DNA by means of the immunoSEQ Assay, a bias-controlled multiplex PCR. In the original analysis: Within the assay, amplification of reference gene primers was used to estimate how many nucleated cells each sample contained. To quantify the absolute abundance of each unique TCRbeta CDR3 rearrangement, sequence reads were collapsed and filtered. Productive Simpson clonality was computed per sample as the square root of Simpson's diversity index over productive rearrangements. Held by TCRdb, this immuneACCESS table contains in-frame sequences only and omits some clones. Under half of the omission traces to an unresolved V gene where checked; the cause of the rest is unknown. The V and J calls and clone size are taken from that table; D and trimming were inferred from the DNA. In this sample the table shows approximately 240,000 clones, around 80% of which occur a single time. The top ten clones comprise around 5.2% of the sample.

What was sequenced was peripheral blood. The receptor was derived from a human donor in a cohort sampled during active COVID-19. The V and J segments used are TRBV7-6 and TRBJ2-2, with TRBD2 identical over 7 junction bases. The CDR3 protein is CASSLGLAFNTGELFF. The DNA sequence reads TGTGCCAGCAGCTTAGGACTAGCATTCAACACCGGGGAGCTGTTTTTT.